Listed here is a single T cell receptor (beta chain). This clone's antigen is unknown. The sample holds no much larger clone one base away, and base qualities are not on file. The data were taken from a study of blood T cell repertoires in COVID-19 (dated by TCRdb to 2018 to 2020). Broadly, across the study: Samples from collaborators originated in the United States, Italy and Spain and spanned both the acute and convalescent phases of COVID-19. The prospective study material was composed of cDNA or gDNA derived from T cells, B-cell-depleted T cells, or PBMCs. Deeply sampled blood TCRbeta repertoires from subjects exposed to, actively infected with, or recovered from COVID-19 were included in the dataset. Where available, HLA class I and class II types were taken from metadata supplied by the sample provider and were not determined by assay-based typing. The samples were drawn from the first 160 participants of the ongoing ImmuneRACE study and from 1,254 subjects provided by 6 global collaborators. A freely available public database, intended as a resource for researchers studying the immune response to SARS-CoV-2, is where the repertoires were released. Sample metadata almost always included a de-identified subject ID, COVID-19 status, age in years and sex. The research as a whole found: The amount of clinical and demographic metadata varied by source and participant and was provided uncurated.

TCRbeta CDR3 regions were amplified from genomic DNA using the immunoSEQ Assay, a bias-controlled multiplex PCR. In the authors' own workflow: Within the assay, amplification of reference gene primers was used to estimate how many nucleated cells each sample contained. To quantify the absolute abundance of each unique TCRbeta CDR3 rearrangement, sequence reads were collapsed and filtered. For each sample, productive Simpson clonality was calculated as the square root of Simpson's diversity index across productive rearrangements. As stored in TCRdb, this immuneACCESS dataset retains in-frame rearrangements with V and J assigned. A fraction of the clones does not appear; measured against another copy, unresolved V genes explain less than half of the discrepancy, and the remainder lacks a known reason. That table gives V, J and clone size, and the DNA gave D and trimming. This sample gives 95,000 to 150,000 clones in total; roughly 92% of them show up just once. The top ten hold around 2.1% of the sample.

One collaborating source in Seattle enrolled patients while the patients were actively infected and followed the patients over time throughout the course of disease. The collaborating institutions used their own protocols to collect whole blood in K2EDTA tubes. For TCRbeta analysis, collaborators shipped samples as frozen whole blood, isolated PBMCs, or DNA extracted from either of those sample types. The germline V gene encodes CDR1 MNHEY and CDR2 SVGAGI. Including the terminal cysteine and phenylalanine, the CDR3 comprises 10 residues. Just CDR3 DNA is preserved here, 30 bases in frame from base 1. Trimming takes 9 bases from V and 2 bases from J, and the germline ends sit 4 bases apart.

This sequence uses TRBV6-5 and TRBJ1-1, with the D segment identity uncertain. The origin of this receptor is a man aged 45-65 years with COVID-19, enrolled during active disease. The specimen sequenced was peripheral blood. The sequenced DNA: TGTGCCAGTTTAAACACTGAAGCTTTCTTT. This sequence encodes CASLNTEAFF.